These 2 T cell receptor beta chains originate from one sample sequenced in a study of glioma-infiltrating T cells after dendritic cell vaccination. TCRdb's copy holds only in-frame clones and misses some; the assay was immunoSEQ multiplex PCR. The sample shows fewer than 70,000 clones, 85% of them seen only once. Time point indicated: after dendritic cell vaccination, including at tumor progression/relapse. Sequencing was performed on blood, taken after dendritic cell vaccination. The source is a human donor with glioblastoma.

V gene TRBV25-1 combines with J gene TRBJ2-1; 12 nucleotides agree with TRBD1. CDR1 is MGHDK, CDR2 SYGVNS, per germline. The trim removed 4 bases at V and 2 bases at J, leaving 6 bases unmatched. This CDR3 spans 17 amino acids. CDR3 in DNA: TGTGCCAGCAGTGGAGGGACAGGGGGCGGAACCTACAATGAGCAGTTCTTC. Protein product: CASSGGTGGGTYNEQFF.

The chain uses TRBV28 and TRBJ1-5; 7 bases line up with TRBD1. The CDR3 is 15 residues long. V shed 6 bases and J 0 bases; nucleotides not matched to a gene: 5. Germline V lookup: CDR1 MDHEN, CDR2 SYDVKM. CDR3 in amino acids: CASRTRTGSNQPQHF. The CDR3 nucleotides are TGTGCCAGCAGAACCCGGACAGGTAGCAATCAGCCCCAGCATTTT.